A single sample is the source of the 14 T cell receptor beta chains below, sequenced in a study of shared clonotypes between healthy human individuals. Generated by immunoSEQ multiplex PCR, the TCRdb table keeps only in-frame clones and is missing some. Of about 2.3 million clones detected, under 95% appear once; the ten largest clones hold 0.37%. Sequencing was carried out using naive CD4+ T cells from PBMCs. The subset: CD45RA+ positively selected. The receptors were gathered from a man aged 18 to 30 in good health. Some clones in this sample may be carry-over from other donors' samples.

The chain joins TRBV5-6 to TRBJ2-3, with 11 bases fitting TRBD1. CDR1 SGHDT and CDR2 YYEEEE come from the germline V gene. CDR3 length: 17 residues. J lost 2 bases, V lost 4 bases, and 9 bases had no gene match. The DNA for the CDR3 is TGTGCCAGCAGCATCGGGACAGGGGGTCCATCCACAGATACGCAGTATTTT. Translation gives CASSIGTGGPSTDTQYF.

This clone was counted only a few times. The V and J genes are TRBV4-2 and TRBJ1-2, with D tentatively TRBD1 (5 bases). Trimming cost V 3 bases and J 8 bases, with 19 bases left between them. CDR1 is LGHNA and CDR2 is YNFKEQ in the germline V gene. The CDR3 spans 15 residues. In nucleotides, the CDR3 is TGTGCCAGCAGCCAGGAAGGGGATCAGGGACGGGGCTACACCTTC. As protein: CASSQEGDQGRGYTF.

The chain employs TRBV5-8 and TRBJ2-5, with TRBD1 matching over 8 bases. This CDR3 is built from 16 residues. CDR1 and CDR2 from the germline V gene are SGHTS and YDEGEE. With V trimmed by 4 bases and J by 4 bases, 12 bases remained unmatched. The CDR3 DNA is TGTGCCAGCAGCCTGGGGTCCAGGGGGCAATCAGAGACCCAGTACTTC. Translating gives CASSLGSRGQSETQYF.

This chain uses TRBV5-1 with TRBJ2-1; 8 positions match TRBD2. The CDR3 contains 16 residues. The V gene's germline CDR1 is SGHRS and CDR2 YFSETQ. V was clipped by 5 bases and J by 4 bases; unmatched bases: 11. CDR3 sequence (DNA): TGCGCCAGCAGTAGCCGACTAGCGAGATCTTACAATGAGCAGTTCTTC. It specifies CASSSRLARSYNEQFF. Drawing the rest from reference TRBV5-1 and TRBJ2-1, the complete variable domain is KAGVTQTPRYLIKTRGQQVTLSCSPISGHRSVSWYQQTPGQGLQFLFEYFSETQRNKGNFPGRFSGRQFSNSRSEMNVSTLELGDSALYLCASSSRLARSYNEQFFGPGTRLTVL.

The chain couples TRBV7-2 to TRBJ1-1; D remains unclear. V dropped 3 bases and J dropped 4 bases, with 18 bases sitting between them. Germline V gives CDR1 SGHTA, CDR2 FQGNSA. This CDR3 spans 16 amino acids. The CDR3 reads CASSFGGAARGTEAFF. The CDR3, as DNA: TGTGCCAGCAGCTTCGGAGGCGCAGCCCGAGGCACTGAAGCTTTCTTT.

The chain uses TRBV4-2 and TRBJ2-1, with unresolved D. The CDR3 runs 14 residues. Germline V gives CDR1 LGHNA, CDR2 YNFKEQ. Deletions cut 5 bases from V and 7 bases from J, with 15 bases between. The CDR3 DNA sequence: TGTGCCAGCAGCTTCGAGGCGGTATTAAATGAGCAGTTCTTC. This sequence encodes CASSFEAVLNEQFF.

On this clone itself: This same CDR3 is encoded by further DNA sequences in the sample. The chain carries TRBV5-1 and TRBJ1-1, with D possibly matching TRBD1 (5 bases). CDR3 length: 14 residues. Trimming removed 4 bases from V and 1 base from J, with 11 bases in between. Per the germline V gene, CDR1 is SGHRS and CDR2 is YFSETQ. In nucleotides, the CDR3 is TGCGCCAGCAGCACCGGGACGGCGAACACTGAAGCTTTCTTT. Translation gives CASSTGTANTEAFF. The whole variable domain, filled in from reference TRBV5-1 and TRBJ1-1, reads KAGVTQTPRYLIKTRGQQVTLSCSPISGHRSVSWYQQTPGQGLQFLFEYFSETQRNKGNFPGRFSGRQFSNSRSEMNVSTLELGDSALYLCASSTGTANTEAFFGQGTRLTVV.

The rearrangement links TRBV30 to TRBJ2-3; tentative D call: TRBD1 (6 bases). V gave up 3 bases and J gave up 0 bases, with 10 bases separating them. CDR3 length: 14 residues. Per the germline V gene, CDR1 is GTSNPN and CDR2 is SVGIG (reference sequence). The DNA of the CDR3 is TGTGCCTGGAGCTTGGACAGCAGCACAGATACGCAGTATTTT. It is translated as CAWSLDSSTDTQYF. The entire variable domain, with the rest obtained from reference TRBV30 and TRBJ2-3, is as follows: SQTIHQWPATLVQPVGSPLSLECTVEGTSNPNLYWYRQAAGRGLQLLFYSVGIGQISSEVPQNLSASRPQDRQFILSSKKLLLSDSGFYLCAWSLDSSTDTQYFGPGTRLTVL.

The chain's CDR3 is CASWGDLGLDYEQYF. CDR3 nucleotides: TGTGCCAGTTGGGGGGACTTGGGGCTCGATTACGAGCAGTACTTC. The chain recombines TRBV28 with TRBJ2-7, with a possible D match to TRBD2 (6 bases). Per the germline V gene, CDR1 is MDHEN and CDR2 is SYDVKM. The V end was cut by 9 bases, the J end by 4 bases, with 22 bases between. The CDR3 is 15 amino acids.

This clone was seen only once. The chain links TRBV7-8 to TRBJ2-7; 8 bases match TRBD2. CDR1 is SGHVS and CDR2 is FQNEAQ in the germline V gene. With 9 bases clipped from V and 0 bases from J, the junction kept 10 bases outside the gene matches. The CDR3 spans 15 residues. CDR3: CASRIAGPSSYEQYF. CDR3 coding DNA: TGTGCCAGTCGAATAGCGGGACCTAGCTCCTACGAGCAGTACTTC. Supplemented by reference TRBV7-8 and TRBJ2-7, the full variable domain reads GAGVSQSPRYKVAKRGQDVALRCDPISGHVSLFWYQQALGQGPEFLTYFQNEAQLDKSGLPSDRFFAERPEGSVSTLKIQRTQQEDSAVYLCASRIAGPSSYEQYFGPGTRLTVT.

The rearrangement joins TRBV11-2 to TRBJ2-1; D is possibly TRBD1 or TRBD2 (6 bases each). The CDR3 is 14 amino acids. The germline V gene encodes CDR1 SGHAT and CDR2 FQNNGV. V gave up 6 bases and J gave up 5 bases, with 14 bases separating them. CDR3 sequence (DNA): TGTGCCAGCAGGCGAACTGGGGGGCACAATGAGCAGTTCTTC. Translating it yields CASRRTGGHNEQFF.

Remarks on this clone: The same CDR3 is also encoded by other DNA sequences in this sample. The chain links TRBV5-1 to TRBJ2-2; D unclear. Germline loops: CDR1 SGHRS, CDR2 YFSETQ. The CDR3 extends over 14 amino acids. Trimming took off 1 base at V and 1 base at J, with 5 bases between the two ends. CDR3 region: CASSLLRNTGELFF. CDR3 nucleotides: TGCGCCAGCAGCTTGTTAAGGAACACCGGGGAGCTGTTTTTT. Variable domain in full (rest from reference TRBV5-1 and TRBJ2-2): KAGVTQTPRYLIKTRGQQVTLSCSPISGHRSVSWYQQTPGQGLQFLFEYFSETQRNKGNFPGRFSGRQFSNSRSEMNVSTLELGDSALYLCASSLLRNTGELFFGEGSRLTVL.

The table lists this clone with a few counts. This sample also contains other DNA sequences that code for the same CDR3. The chain couples TRBV6-5 to TRBJ1-1; the D is unclear. CDR1 and CDR2 from the germline V gene are MNHEY and SVGAGI. This CDR3 is built from 13 residues. V lost 0 bases and J lost 1, with 3 bases in between. The CDR3 nucleotides are TGTGCCAGCAGTTACTCGTGGAACACTGAAGCTTTCTTT. This encodes CASSYSWNTEAFF.

The rearrangement uses TRBV15 and TRBJ2-3; TRBD2 aligns across 9 bases. This CDR3 is 15 amino acids long. V was clipped by 1 base and J by 4 bases; unmatched bases: 3. CDR1 is LNHNV, CDR2 YYDKDF, per germline (reference sequence). The CDR3, as DNA: TGTGCCACCAGCAGAGGCGGGGGGGGGCCAGATACGCAGTATTTT. The encoded protein is CATSRGGGGPDTQYF. The full variable domain, in which reference TRBV15 and TRBJ2-3 provide the parts outside the CDR3, is DAMVIQNPRYQVTQFGKPVTLSCSQTLNHNVMYWYQQKSSQAPKLLFHYYDKDFNNEADTPDNFQSRRPNTSFCFLDIRSPGLGDTAMYLCATSRGGGGPDTQYFGPGTRLTVL.